The next 3 T cell receptor beta chains were all read from a single sample in a study of CD4 and CD8 cells across lung adenocarcinoma regions. TCRdb reanalysed the PCR reads using MiXCR and keeps one entry per CDR3 protein. In the table there are around 20,000 distinct CDR3 sequences, approximately 54% of which are singletons. Input material: CD8+ T cells from the center of a lung tumor. Every receptor here comes from a female donor with lung adenocarcinoma. The CD4 and CD8 labels of this study may be unreliable.

V gene TRBV12-3 or TRBV12-4 combines with J gene TRBJ2-1; possibly TRBD2 for D (6 bases). The CDR3 covers 16 residues. The V and J ends lost 7 bases and 0 bases respectively, with 16 bases between them. In DNA, the CDR3 is TGTGCCAGCACCCCCTCGGGGGTCCTCTCCTACAATGAGCAGTTCTTC. Its protein product is CASTPSGVLSYNEQFF.

To note about this clonotype: Since a much larger clone is just one base distant, this may be a read error. The V and J genes are TRBV27 and TRBJ2-4; 9 nucleotides agree with TRBD1. The V gene's germline CDR1 is MNHEY and CDR2 SMNVEV (reference sequence). The CDR3 runs 15 residues. J lost 13 bases, V lost 6 bases, and 16 bases had no gene match. CDR3 nucleotide sequence: TGTGCCAGCAGCCCAGGGGGGACAGGGAGAAATGAGCAGTACTTC. It yields the protein CASSPGGTGRNEQYF.

This clonotype was recorded once. Sequence at one end of the junction differs from germline and may be a read error. The chain is built from TRBV27 and TRBJ2-5; unclear D gene. This CDR3 has 16 residues. Germline V gene sequence: CDR1 MNHEY, CDR2 SMNVEV (reference sequence). CDR3 loop: CASRRLGLRDQKTQYF. The CDR3 DNA follows: TGTGCCAGCAGGAGGCTCGGGCTGCGTGACCAAAAGACCCAGTACTTC.